This T cell receptor (beta chain) was retrieved from a study of shared clonotypes between healthy human individuals. Study-wide results and caveats: Naive subsets tended to show greater estimated richness than memory subsets.

Germline V CDR1 and CDR2: MGHDK, SYGVNS. The ends were cut back, 3 bases at V and 9 bases at J, with 15 bases in the middle. This CDR3 spans 14 amino acids. The study enrolled healthy HIV-negative adults without recent acute infections or vaccinations as donors. Profiling relied on immunoSEQ multiplex PCR, and the TCRdb table lists in-frame clones only, not all of them. The sample contains 2 million to 2.5 million clones, 85% to 95% of which appear only once. Comments on this clone: Its antigen is as yet unknown.

Source material: naive CD4+ T cells from PBMCs. Subset described: CD45RA+ positively selected. The clonotype was recovered from a man aged 18 to 29 in good health. Some clones in this sample may be carry-over from other donors' samples. V and J are TRBV25-1 and TRBJ2-1; D uncertain. The DNA of the CDR3 is TGTGCCAGCAGTGACGGACCCCCCTATCCTGAGCAGTTCTTC. Translation: CASSDGPPYPEQFF.